This TCR beta chain was identified during a study of blood T cell repertoires in COVID-19. Study details: The cDNA or gDNA used as material had been derived from T cells, B-cell-depleted T cells, or PBMCs.

The CDR3 covers 18 residues. The data were produced by immunoSEQ multiplex PCR, yet TCRdb's version contains in-frame clones alone and is incomplete. This table has under 200,000 clones, 80% to 85% appearing once. V is TRBV21-1 and J is TRBJ1-6. TRBV21-1 is recorded as a pseudogene. Sequencing input: peripheral blood. The receptor's source is a woman between 65 and 79 years old with COVID-19, enrolled during active disease. This CDR3 reads CASSIIPSGSYYNSPLHF. The CDR3 DNA follows: TGTGCCAGCAGCATCATCCCGTCGGGGTCCTACTATAATTCACCCCTCCACTTT.